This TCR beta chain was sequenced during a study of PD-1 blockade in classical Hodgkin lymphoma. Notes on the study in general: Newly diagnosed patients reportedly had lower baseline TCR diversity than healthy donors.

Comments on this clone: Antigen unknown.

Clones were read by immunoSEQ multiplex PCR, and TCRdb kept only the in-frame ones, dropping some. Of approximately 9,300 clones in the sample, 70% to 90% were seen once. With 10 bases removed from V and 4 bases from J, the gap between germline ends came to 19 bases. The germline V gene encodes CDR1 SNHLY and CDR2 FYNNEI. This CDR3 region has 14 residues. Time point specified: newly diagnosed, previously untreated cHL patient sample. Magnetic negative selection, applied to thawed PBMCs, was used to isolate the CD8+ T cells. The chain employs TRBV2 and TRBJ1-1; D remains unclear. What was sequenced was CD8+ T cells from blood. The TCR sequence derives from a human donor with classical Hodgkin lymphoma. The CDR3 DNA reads TGTGCCACCGTGTCCCACGGACTGGGCACTGAAGCTTTCTTT. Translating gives CATVSHGLGTEAFF. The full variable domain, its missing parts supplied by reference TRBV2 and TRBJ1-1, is EPEVTQTPSHQVTQMGQEVILRCVPISNHLYFYWYRQILGQKVEFLVSFYNNEISEKSEIFDDQFSVERPDGSNFTLKIRSTKLEDSAMYFCATVSHGLGTEAFFGQGTRLTVV.